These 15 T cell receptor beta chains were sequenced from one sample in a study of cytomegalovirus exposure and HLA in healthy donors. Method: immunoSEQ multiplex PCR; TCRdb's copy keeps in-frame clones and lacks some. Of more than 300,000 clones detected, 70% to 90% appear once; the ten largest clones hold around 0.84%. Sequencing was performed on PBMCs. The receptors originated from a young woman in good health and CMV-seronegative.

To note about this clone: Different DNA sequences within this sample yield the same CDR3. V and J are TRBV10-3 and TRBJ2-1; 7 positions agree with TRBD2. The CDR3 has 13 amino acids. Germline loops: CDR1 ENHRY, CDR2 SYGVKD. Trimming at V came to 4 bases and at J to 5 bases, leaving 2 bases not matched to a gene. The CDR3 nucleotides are TGTGCCATCAGTGGCGGACTAGACAATGAGCAGTTCTTC. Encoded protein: CAISGGLDNEQFF.

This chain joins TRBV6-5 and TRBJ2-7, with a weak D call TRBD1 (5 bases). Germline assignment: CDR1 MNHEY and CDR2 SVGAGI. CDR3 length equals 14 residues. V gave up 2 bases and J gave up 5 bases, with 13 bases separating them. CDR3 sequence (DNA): TGTGCCAGCAGTTACCGGCAGGGCTTCCACGAGCAGTACTTC. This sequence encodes CASSYRQGFHEQYF.

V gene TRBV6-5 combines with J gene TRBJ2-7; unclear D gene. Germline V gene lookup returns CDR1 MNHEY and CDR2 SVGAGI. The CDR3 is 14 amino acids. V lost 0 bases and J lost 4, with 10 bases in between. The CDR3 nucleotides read TGTGCCAGCAGTTACTCCCCCCTACTTTACGAGCAGTACTTC. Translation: CASSYSPLLYEQYF.

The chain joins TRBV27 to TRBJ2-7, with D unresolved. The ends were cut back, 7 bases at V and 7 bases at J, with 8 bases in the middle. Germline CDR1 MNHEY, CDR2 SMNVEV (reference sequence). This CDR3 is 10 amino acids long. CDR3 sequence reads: CASTPSEQYF. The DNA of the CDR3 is TGTGCCAGCACCCCCTCTGAGCAGTACTTC.

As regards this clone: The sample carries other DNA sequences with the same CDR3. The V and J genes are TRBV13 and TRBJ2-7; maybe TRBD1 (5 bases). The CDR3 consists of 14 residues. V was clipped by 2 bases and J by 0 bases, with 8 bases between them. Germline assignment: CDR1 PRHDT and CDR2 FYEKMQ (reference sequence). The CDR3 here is CASSLSGSSYEQYF. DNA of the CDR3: TGTGCCAGCAGCTTATCAGGGTCCTCCTACGAGCAGTACTTC.

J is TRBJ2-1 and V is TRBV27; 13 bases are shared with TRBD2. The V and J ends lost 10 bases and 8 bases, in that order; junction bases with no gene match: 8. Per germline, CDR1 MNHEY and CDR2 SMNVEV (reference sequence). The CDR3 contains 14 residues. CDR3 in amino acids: CATLGLAGDHEQFF. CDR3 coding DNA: TGTGCCACACTAGGACTAGCGGGAGACCATGAGCAGTTCTTC.

The CDR3 loop reads CASSLKVASGNTDTQYF. DNA of the CDR3: TGTGCCAGCAGCTTAAAGGTGGCTAGCGGGAACACAGATACGCAGTATTTT. The chain couples TRBV7-3 to TRBJ2-3; 9 bases align to TRBD2. After removal of 1 base from V and 2 bases from J, the junction contained 7 bases not matched to a gene. This CDR3 spans 17 amino acids. Per germline, CDR1 SGHTA and CDR2 FQGTGA.

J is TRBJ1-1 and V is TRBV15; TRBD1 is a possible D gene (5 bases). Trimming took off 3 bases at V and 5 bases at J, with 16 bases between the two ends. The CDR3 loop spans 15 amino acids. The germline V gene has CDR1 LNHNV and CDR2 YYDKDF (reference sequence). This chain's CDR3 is CATSRAQAGGTEAFF. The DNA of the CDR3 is TGTGCCACCAGCAGGGCCCAGGCCGGGGGAACTGAAGCTTTCTTT.

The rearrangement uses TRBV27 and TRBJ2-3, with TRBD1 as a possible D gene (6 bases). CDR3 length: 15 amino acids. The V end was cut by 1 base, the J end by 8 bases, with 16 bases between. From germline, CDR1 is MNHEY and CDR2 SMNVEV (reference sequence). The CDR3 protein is CASSLLAGAPGTQYF. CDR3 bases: TGTGCCAGCAGTTTATTGGCAGGGGCCCCGGGTACGCAGTATTTT.

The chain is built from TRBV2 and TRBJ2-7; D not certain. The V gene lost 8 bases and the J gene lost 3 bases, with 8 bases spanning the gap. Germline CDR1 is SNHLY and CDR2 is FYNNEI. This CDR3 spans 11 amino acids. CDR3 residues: CASGLLYEQYF. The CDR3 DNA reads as TGTGCCAGCGGGCTCCTCTACGAGCAGTACTTC.

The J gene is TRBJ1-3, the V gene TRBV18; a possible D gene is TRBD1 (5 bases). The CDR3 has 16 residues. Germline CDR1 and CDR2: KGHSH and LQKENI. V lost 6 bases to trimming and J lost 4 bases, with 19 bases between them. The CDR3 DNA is TGTGCCAGCTCCCCGATGAGTCGGGGGTCGGGAAACACCATATATTTT. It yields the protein CASSPMSRGSGNTIYF.

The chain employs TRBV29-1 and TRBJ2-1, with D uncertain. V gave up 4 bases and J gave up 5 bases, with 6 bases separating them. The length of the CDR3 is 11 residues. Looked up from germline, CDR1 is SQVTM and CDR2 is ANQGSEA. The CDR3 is CSVGAHNEQFF. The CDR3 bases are TGCAGCGTTGGGGCCCACAATGAGCAGTTCTTC.

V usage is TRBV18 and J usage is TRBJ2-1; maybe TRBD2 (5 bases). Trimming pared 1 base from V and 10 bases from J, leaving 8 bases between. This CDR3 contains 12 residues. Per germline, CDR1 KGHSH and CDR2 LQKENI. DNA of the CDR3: TGTGCCAGCTCACCACAGGCTAGCGAGCAGTTCTTC. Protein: CASSPQASEQFF.

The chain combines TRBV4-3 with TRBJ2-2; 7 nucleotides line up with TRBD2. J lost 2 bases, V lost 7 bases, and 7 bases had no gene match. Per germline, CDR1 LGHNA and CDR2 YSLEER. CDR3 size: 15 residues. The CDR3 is CASTSSGGNTGELFF. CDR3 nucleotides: TGCGCCAGCACCTCCTCGGGGGGTAACACCGGGGAGCTGTTTTTT.

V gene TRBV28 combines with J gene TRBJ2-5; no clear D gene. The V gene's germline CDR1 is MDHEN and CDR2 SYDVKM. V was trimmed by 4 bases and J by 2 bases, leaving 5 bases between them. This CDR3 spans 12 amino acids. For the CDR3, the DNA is TGTGCCAGCAGTTACGGGCAAGAGACCCAGTACTTC. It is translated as CASSYGQETQYF.